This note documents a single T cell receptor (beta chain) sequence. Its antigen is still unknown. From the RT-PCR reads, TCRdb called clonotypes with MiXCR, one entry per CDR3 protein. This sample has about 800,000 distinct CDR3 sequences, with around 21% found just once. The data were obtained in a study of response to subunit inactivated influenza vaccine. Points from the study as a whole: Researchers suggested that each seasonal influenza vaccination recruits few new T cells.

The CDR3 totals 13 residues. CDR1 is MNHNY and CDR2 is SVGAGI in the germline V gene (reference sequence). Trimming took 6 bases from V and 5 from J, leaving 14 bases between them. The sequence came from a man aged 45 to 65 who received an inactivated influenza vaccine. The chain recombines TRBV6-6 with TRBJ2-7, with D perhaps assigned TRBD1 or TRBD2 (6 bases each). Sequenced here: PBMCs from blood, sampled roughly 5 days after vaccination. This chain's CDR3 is CASSGGRGHEQYF. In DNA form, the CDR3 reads TGTGCCAGCAGCGGGGGCAGGGGTCACGAGCAGTACTTC.